The 8 T cell receptor beta chains presented below share a single source sample, sequenced in a study of cytomegalovirus exposure and HLA in healthy donors (dated by TCRdb to the late 2010s). Libraries were made using the immunoSEQ multiplex PCR assay. TCRdb holds this immuneACCESS table with in-frame rearrangements only. Some clones are missing; in checked studies, unresolved V genes explain under half, and the rest has no known cause. Here the sample has some 190,000 clones; approximately 85% occur a single time. Of the sample, more than 1.2% falls within the top ten clones. Sequencing was done on a sample of PBMCs. The receptors originated from a young woman in good health and CMV-seronegative.

In nucleotides, the CDR3 is TGCGCCAGCAAGGCTGGTCAAGCATCCAGCGGGGGTGGGCCGCGGGAGACCCAGTACTTC. It yields the protein CASKAGQASSGGGPRETQYF. The chain links TRBV5-1 to TRBJ2-5, with 8 bases lining up with TRBD2. Per germline, CDR1 SGHRS and CDR2 YFSETQ. Trimming cost V 6 bases and J 5 bases; bases outside gene matches: 27. This CDR3 is 20 amino acids long.

The gene calls are TRBV2 and TRBJ1-2; maybe TRBD1 (5 bases). Germline-derived CDR1 and CDR2 are SNHLY and FYNNEI. Trimming stripped 2 bases from V and 8 bases from J, with 12 bases between. This CDR3 has 13 amino acids. The DNA of the CDR3 is TGTGCCAGCAGTGAAAAGGGGCGTGGGGGCTACACCTTC. Amino acids: CASSEKGRGGYTF.

V gene TRBV28 combines with J gene TRBJ2-2; 11 nucleotides line up with TRBD1. The CDR3 is made up of 15 amino acids. CDR1 is MDHEN and CDR2 is SYDVKM in the germline V gene. With V trimmed by 4 bases and J by 4 bases, 2 bases remained unmatched. CDR3 DNA sequence: TGTGCCAGCAGTTGGGGGACAGGGGGCACCGGGGAGCTGTTTTTT. Its translation is CASSWGTGGTGELFF. Full variable domain (outside the CDR3, taken from reference TRBV28 and TRBJ2-2): DVKVTQSSRYLVKRTGEKVFLECVQDMDHENMFWYRQDPGLGLRLIYFSYDVKMKEKGDIPEGYSVSREKKERFSLILESASTNQTSMYLCASSWGTGGTGELFFGEGSRLTVL.

By share of the sample, this clone is medium-sized (0.01 to 0.1%). The J gene is TRBJ2-1, the V gene TRBV4-1; a weak D match, TRBD2 (6 bases). The CDR3 runs to 17 residues. The V gene lost 6 bases and the J gene lost 0 bases, with 18 bases spanning the gap. Germline CDR1 and CDR2: MGHRA and YSYEKL. CDR3 DNA: TGCGCCAGCAGACTAACGCGGGGCACGAGCTCCTACAATGAGCAGTTCTTC. It is translated as CASRLTRGTSSYNEQFF.

This rearrangement joins TRBV19 to TRBJ2-1; TRBD1 agrees at 9 bases. Germline-derived CDR1 and CDR2 are LNHDA and SQIVND (reference sequence). The CDR3 has 15 amino acids. V trimming: 3 bases; J trimming: 1 base; junction bases outside the gene matches: 1. CDR3 coding DNA: TGTGCCAGTAGTATCGGACAGGGGTCCTACAATGAGCAGTTCTTC. This sequence encodes CASSIGQGSYNEQFF.

The chain's CDR3 is CASSYLDRGRNQPQHF. The CDR3 nucleotides read TGTGCCAGTAGTTATTTGGACAGGGGTCGCAATCAGCCCCAGCATTTT. This rearrangement joins TRBV19 to TRBJ1-5, with TRBD1 matching 9 bases. Per the germline V gene, CDR1 is LNHDA and CDR2 is SQIVND (reference sequence). V was clipped by 5 bases and J by 2 bases; unmatched bases: 7. This CDR3 is built from 16 residues.

The CDR3 DNA sequence: TGTGCCAGTAGTCTTGGAACCCGGGACAGGGGAACAGATACGCAGTATTTT. It is translated as CASSLGTRDRGTDTQYF. This chain connects TRBV19 to TRBJ2-3; the match to TRBD1 covers 10 bases. The CDR3 is made up of 17 amino acids. V shed 5 bases and J 3 bases; nucleotides not matched to a gene: 11. Germline CDR1 and CDR2: LNHDA and SQIVND (reference sequence).

This chain's CDR3 is CASSEGYRLSPGTVRNEQFF. The DNA of the CDR3 is TGTGCCAGCAGTGAAGGGTATCGTCTGAGTCCCGGGACAGTGAGAAATGAGCAGTTCTTC. This rearrangement joins TRBV2 to TRBJ2-1; 7 nucleotides line up with TRBD1. Trimming removed 1 base from V and 7 bases from J; junction bases left unmatched: 22. This CDR3 is built from 20 residues. Germline CDR1 SNHLY, CDR2 FYNNEI. The whole variable domain, remainder taken from reference TRBV2 and TRBJ2-1, is EPEVTQTPSHQVTQMGQEVILRCVPISNHLYFYWYRQILGQKVEFLVSFYNNEISEKSEIFDDQFSVERPDGSNFTLKIRSTKLEDSAMYFCASSEGYRLSPGTVRNEQFFGPGTRLTVL.